A single sample is the source of the 29 T cell receptor beta chains below, sequenced in a study of cytomegalovirus exposure and HLA in healthy donors. Vbeta (60) and Jbeta (13) primers were used in the PCR. Sequencing was performed with immunoSEQ multiplex PCR; in TCRdb, only in-frame clones are kept and a portion is missing. The table shows some 170,000 clones, with approximately 80% occurring only once. The sample taken for sequencing was PBMCs. The receptors derive from a woman aged 18-29 years in good health and CMV-seronegative.

The chain uses TRBV18 and TRBJ1-2, with 7 bases lining up with TRBD1. The CDR3 runs 16 residues. V shed 3 bases and J 4 bases; nucleotides not matched to a gene: 11. CDR1 is KGHSH, CDR2 LQKENI, per germline. In DNA form, the CDR3 reads TGTGCCAGCTCACCTGGGAAAAACCGGGACAGCTATGGCTACACCTTC. This encodes CASSPGKNRDSYGYTF.

Only a few counts were recorded for this clone. The chain links TRBV6-8 to TRBJ1-2, with 10 positions matching TRBD1. The CDR3 spans 13 residues. J lost 5 bases, V lost 6 bases, and 3 bases had no gene match. The germline CDR1 and CDR2 sequences are MNHGY and SAAAGT. The CDR3 loop is CASSEGQGYGYTF. Here the CDR3 DNA reads TGTGCCAGCAGCGAGGGACAGGGGTATGGCTACACCTTC.

V is TRBV7-8 and J is TRBJ1-5; D is uncertain. This CDR3 spans 16 amino acids. V lost 0 bases to trimming and J lost 2 bases, with 11 bases between them. CDR1 SGHVS and CDR2 FQNEAQ come from the germline V gene. As DNA, the CDR3 is TGTGCCAGCAGCTTAGCGCGATGGCAGGGCAATCAGCCCCAGCATTTT. This sequence encodes CASSLARWQGNQPQHF.

CDR3 residues: CASSPGQSYEQYF. DNA for the CDR3: TGTGCCAGCAGCCCCGGACAGAGCTACGAGCAGTACTTC. This chain connects TRBV5-6 to TRBJ2-7, with D perhaps matching TRBD1 (6 bases). The germline V gene encodes CDR1 SGHDT and CDR2 YYEEEE. V was pared by 4 bases and J by 3 bases, with 11 bases between. This CDR3 comprises 13 residues.

The chain recombines TRBV7-9 with TRBJ2-7, with D perhaps TRBD1 (7 bases). The ends were cut back, 1 base at V and 2 bases at J, with 18 bases in the middle. The CDR3 runs 17 residues. Per the germline V gene, CDR1 is SEHNR and CDR2 is FQNEAQ (reference sequence). CDR3 nucleotides: TGTGCCAGCAGCTTAGGTGGGGCGGGACAGATGGCCTACGAGCAGTACTTC. This gives the protein CASSLGGAGQMAYEQYF.

A few counts support this clone. The V and J genes are TRBV28 and TRBJ2-3; 7 nucleotides match TRBD2. CDR3 length: 13 residues. Germline CDR1 MDHEN, CDR2 SYDVKM. After removal of 5 bases from V and 4 bases from J, the junction contained 3 bases not matched to a gene. The CDR3: CASSKRDPDTQYF. DNA for the CDR3: TGTGCCAGCAGTAAGCGGGACCCAGATACGCAGTATTTT.

The chain combines TRBV27 with TRBJ2-2; TRBD2 aligns across 13 bases. CDR3 size: 16 residues. Trimming cost V 5 bases and J 8 bases; bases outside gene matches: 8. Germline loops: CDR1 MNHEY, CDR2 SMNVEV (reference sequence). This chain's CDR3 is CASSRRTSGSGGELFF. The CDR3 region has the DNA TGTGCCAGCAGTCGCCGGACTAGCGGGAGTGGTGGGGAGCTGTTTTTT.

The J gene is TRBJ2-2, the V gene TRBV9, with 10 bases fitting TRBD2. The CDR3 spans 15 residues. V lost 0 bases, J lost 7 bases, and 3 bases stayed unmatched. Germline V gene lookup returns CDR1 SGDLS and CDR2 YYNGEE. CDR3: CASSVEAGGNGELFF. The CDR3 DNA sequence: TGTGCCAGCAGCGTAGAAGCGGGGGGGAACGGGGAGCTGTTTTTT. The full variable domain, rest sourced from reference TRBV9 and TRBJ2-2, is DSGVTQTPKHLITATGQRVTLRCSPRSGDLSVYWYQQSLDQGLQFLIQYYNGEERAKGNILERFSAQQFPDLHSELNLSSLELGDSALYFCASSVEAGGNGELFFGEGSRLTVL.

This chain links TRBV7-9 with TRBJ1-1, with D perhaps TRBD1 (5 bases). This CDR3 has 13 amino acids. V was trimmed by 4 bases and J by 2 bases, leaving 8 bases between them. Germline CDR1 is SEHNR and CDR2 is FQNEAQ (reference sequence). CDR3 sequence: CASSYRLNTEAFF. CDR3 nucleotides: TGTGCCAGCAGCTACAGGCTCAACACTGAAGCTTTCTTT.

The chain is built from TRBV7-3 and TRBJ1-1; 9 bases fit TRBD1. Trimming at V came to 3 bases and at J to 3 bases, leaving 5 bases not matched to a gene. The germline gives CDR1 SGHTA, CDR2 FQGTGA. This CDR3 is built from 15 residues. This CDR3 is CASSFHRGPDTEAFF. For the CDR3, the DNA is TGTGCCAGCAGCTTTCACAGGGGGCCGGACACTGAAGCTTTCTTT.

This chain joins TRBV4-1 and TRBJ2-3; D is unresolved. Germline V gives CDR1 MGHRA, CDR2 YSYEKL. Trimming pared 1 base from V and 2 bases from J, leaving 22 bases between. This CDR3 has 19 amino acids. In DNA, the CDR3 is TGCGCCAGCAGCCAAGCCTACTTTTCCTACAGAGAACACACAGATACGCAGTATTTT. Translated, it gives CASSQAYFSYREHTDTQYF.

The chain couples TRBV28 to TRBJ2-7, with D unresolved. This CDR3 has 13 amino acids. V was clipped by 6 bases and J by 3 bases, with 12 bases between them. Germline values: CDR1 MDHEN, CDR2 SYDVKM. The DNA of the CDR3 is TGTGCCAGCAGCGACCGACCAGGCTACGAGCAGTACTTC. Residues: CASSDRPGYEQYF.

This rearrangement joins TRBV9 to TRBJ1-1; a weak D match, TRBD1 (6 bases). V was pared by 0 bases and J by 3 bases, with 9 bases between. Looked up from germline, CDR1 is SGDLS and CDR2 is YYNGEE. CDR3 length: 14 amino acids. The CDR3 nucleotides are TGTGCCAGCAGCGTAGGCCAGGGGTACACTGAAGCTTTCTTT. Translated: CASSVGQGYTEAFF.

The V gene is TRBV10-2, the J gene TRBJ1-1; a weak D match, TRBD1 (6 bases). CDR1 and CDR2 from the germline V gene are WSHSY and SAAADI. With 7 bases removed from V and 0 bases from J, the gap between germline ends came to 12 bases. The CDR3 loop spans 14 amino acids. DNA of the CDR3: TGCGCCAGCAATGTGGGACACCTGAACACTGAAGCTTTCTTT. Translated: CASNVGHLNTEAFF.

This chain links TRBV6-5 with TRBJ2-7, with 10 bases that match TRBD1. V was pared by 6 bases and J by 2 bases, with 4 bases of the junction left unmatched. Germline CDR1 MNHEY, CDR2 SVGAGI. The CDR3 extends over 14 amino acids. The CDR3 sequence is CASRLDRGAYEQYF. As DNA, the CDR3 is TGTGCCAGCAGACTGGACAGGGGGGCCTACGAGCAGTACTTC.

The V and J genes are TRBV5-4 and TRBJ1-2; 9 bases align to TRBD1. The germline V gene encodes CDR1 SGHNT and CDR2 YYREEE (reference sequence). The CDR3 sequence is 15 residues long. V lost 3 bases and J lost 2; bases outside the gene matches: 5. In DNA, the CDR3 is TGTGCCAGCAGCTGGGGGACAGGGACCAACTATGGCTACACCTTC. This gives the protein CASSWGTGTNYGYTF.

This sequence joins TRBV13 and TRBJ1-1, with TRBD1 matching 11 bases. This CDR3 is built from 15 residues. J gave up 4 bases and V 5 bases, and 6 bases lay outside the gene matches. Germline CDR1 and CDR2: PRHDT and FYEKMQ (reference sequence). For the CDR3, the DNA is TGTGCCAGCAGCCAGAGCGGGACAGGGGGCACTGAAGCTTTCTTT. Its protein product is CASSQSGTGGTEAFF.

J is TRBJ1-2 and V is TRBV19, with a possible D match to TRBD1 (5 bases). V was cut by 7 bases and J by 2 bases, with 26 bases left in between. From germline, CDR1 is LNHDA and CDR2 SQIVND (reference sequence). The CDR3 totals 18 residues. CDR3 region: CASKRILSQYGGNYGYTF. The CDR3 DNA reads TGTGCCAGTAAGAGGATTCTAAGCCAATACGGGGGAAACTATGGCTACACCTTC. Looking up the rest from reference TRBV19 and TRBJ1-2 gives the full variable domain: DGGITQSPKYLFRKEGQNVTLSCEQNLNHDAMYWYRQDPGQGLRLIYYSQIVNDFQKGDIAEGYSVSREKKESFPLTVTSAQKNPTAFYLCASKRILSQYGGNYGYTFGSGTRLTVV.

The chain uses TRBV19 and TRBJ2-7, with 9 bases lining up with TRBD1. The V segment lost 5 bases and the J segment 1 base; nucleotides outside the gene matches: 3. The CDR3 has 14 residues. Germline V lookup: CDR1 LNHDA, CDR2 SQIVND (reference sequence). The CDR3 spells CASSHDRGSYEQYF. The CDR3 nucleotides are TGTGCCAGTAGTCACGACAGGGGGTCCTACGAGCAGTACTTC.

V usage is TRBV7-4 and J usage is TRBJ1-5, with D hard to call. The V gene's germline CDR1 is SGHVT and CDR2 SQSDAQ. V lost 5 bases and J 7 bases, leaving 18 bases between the germline ends. The CDR3 has 15 residues. The CDR3, as DNA: TGTGCCAGCAGCCCGGGATCCTTATTGTGCCAGCCCCAGCATTTT. It specifies CASSPGSLLCQPQHF.

The CDR3 DNA is TGTGCCAGTTTACAGGGTAACACTGAAGCTTTCTTT. Translated, it gives CASLQGNTEAFF. This rearrangement joins TRBV19 to TRBJ1-1; tentatively, D is TRBD1 (6 bases). Germline CDR1 is LNHDA and CDR2 is SQIVND (reference sequence). There are 12 residues in the CDR3. Trimming removed 8 bases at V and 2 bases at J, with 9 bases between.

This clone was seen only a few times. CDR3 in amino acids: CASSPGGLATDTQYF. DNA of the CDR3: TGTGCCAGCAGCCCAGGGGGACTAGCCACAGATACGCAGTATTTT. V gene TRBV7-9 combines with J gene TRBJ2-3, with 9 bases identical to TRBD2. Germline values: CDR1 SEHNR, CDR2 FQNEAQ (reference sequence). Unmatched junction bases numbered 5, after V lost 5 bases and J lost 2 bases. CDR3 length: 15 residues.

The V and J genes are TRBV5-1 and TRBJ1-1; 8 bases agree with TRBD1. Per the germline V gene, CDR1 is SGHRS and CDR2 is YFSETQ. After removal of 0 bases from V and 5 bases from J, the junction contained 12 bases not matched to a gene. This CDR3 is built from 17 residues. This CDR3 reads CASSLVVQGAYGTEAFF. The CDR3 DNA reads TGCGCCAGCAGCTTGGTCGTCCAGGGGGCCTACGGGACTGAAGCTTTCTTT.

V is TRBV11-2 and J is TRBJ2-7; D not resolved. Germline loops: CDR1 SGHAT, CDR2 FQNNGV. The V end lost 7 bases, the J end lost 4 bases, and 23 bases lay between the germline ends. The CDR3 has 16 amino acids. In nucleotides, the CDR3 is TGTGCCAGCATACTATCTCTGGATGGTAAGCCTTACGAGCAGTACTTC. Translation: CASILSLDGKPYEQYF.

The CDR3 spells CASRGQGVSYNEQFF. The CDR3 DNA is TGTGCCAGCAGAGGTCAGGGGGTCTCCTACAATGAGCAGTTCTTC. This rearrangement joins TRBV28 to TRBJ2-1; TRBD1 matches at 7 bases. The CDR3 length is 15 residues. Germline V lookup: CDR1 MDHEN, CDR2 SYDVKM. J gave up 0 bases and V 6 bases, and 5 bases lay outside the gene matches.

The chain has TRBV27 and TRBJ1-6; TRBD1 matches 8 bases. The CDR3 spans 15 residues. Per germline, CDR1 MNHEY and CDR2 SMNVEV (reference sequence). V trimming: 4 bases; J trimming: 9 bases; junction bases outside the gene matches: 8. The CDR3 sequence is CASSYARTGLSPLHF. For the CDR3, the DNA is TGTGCCAGCAGTTATGCCCGGACAGGGCTTTCACCCCTCCACTTT.

This clone was counted ten times or more. The chain joins TRBV28 to TRBJ1-1; no clear D. The ends were cut back, 2 bases at V and 9 bases at J, with 22 bases in the middle. Germline loops: CDR1 MDHEN, CDR2 SYDVKM. The CDR3 runs to 16 residues. CDR3 residues: CASSLDRARREGQAFF. The CDR3 DNA reads TGTGCCAGCAGTTTAGATAGGGCAAGGCGGGAAGGACAAGCTTTCTTT.

The J gene is TRBJ1-1, the V gene TRBV30; TRBD1 is a possible D gene (6 bases). This CDR3 is built from 14 residues. With 5 bases removed from V and 0 bases from J, the gap between germline ends came to 13 bases. CDR1 is GTSNPN, CDR2 SVGIG, per germline (reference sequence). CDR3 DNA sequence: TGTGCCTGGGGTAAAACAGGGTTGAACACTGAAGCTTTCTTT. Translating gives CAWGKTGLNTEAFF.

The V and J genes are TRBV6-5 and TRBJ1-5; the D is unclear. The V and J ends lost 6 bases and 7 bases respectively, with 13 bases between them. CDR3 length: 13 amino acids. Germline loops: CDR1 MNHEY, CDR2 SVGAGI. The CDR3 DNA reads TGTGCCAGCAGCTCAAGCGGTAACCAGCCCCAGCATTTT. This codes for CASSSSGNQPQHF.